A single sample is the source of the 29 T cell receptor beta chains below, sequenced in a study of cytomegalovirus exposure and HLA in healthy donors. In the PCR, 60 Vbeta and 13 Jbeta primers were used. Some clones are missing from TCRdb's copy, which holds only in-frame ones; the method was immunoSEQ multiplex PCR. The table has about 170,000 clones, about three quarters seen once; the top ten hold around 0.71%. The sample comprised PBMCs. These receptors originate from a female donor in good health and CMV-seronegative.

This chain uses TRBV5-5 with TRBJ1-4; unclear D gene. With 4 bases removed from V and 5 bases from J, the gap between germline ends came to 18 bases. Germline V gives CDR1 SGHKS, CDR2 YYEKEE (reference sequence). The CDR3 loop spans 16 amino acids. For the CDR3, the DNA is TGTGCCAGCAGCGCCGCGGGGTCTGGCTCGAATGAAAAACTGTTTTTT. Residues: CASSAAGSGSNEKLFF.

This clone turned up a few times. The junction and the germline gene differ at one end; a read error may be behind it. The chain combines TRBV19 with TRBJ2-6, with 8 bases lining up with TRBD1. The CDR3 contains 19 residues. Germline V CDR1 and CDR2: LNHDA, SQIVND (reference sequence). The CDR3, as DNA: TGTGCCAGTAGTTCCGGGACAGGAGTTCTAATCTCTGGGGCCAACGGCCTGACTTTC. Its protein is CASSSGTGVLISGANGLTF. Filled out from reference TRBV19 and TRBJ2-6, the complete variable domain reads DGGITQSPKYLFRKEGQNVTLSCEQNLNHDAMYWYRQDPGQGLRLIYYSQIVNDFQKGDIAEGYSVSREKKESFPLTVTSAQKNPTAFYLCASSSGTGVLISGANGLTFGAGSRLTVL.

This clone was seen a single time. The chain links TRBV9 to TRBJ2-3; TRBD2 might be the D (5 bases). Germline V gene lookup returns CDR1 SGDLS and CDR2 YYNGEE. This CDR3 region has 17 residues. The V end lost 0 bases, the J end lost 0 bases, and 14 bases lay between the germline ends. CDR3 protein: CASSVGIARTSTDTQYF. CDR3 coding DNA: TGTGCCAGCAGCGTAGGAATAGCGAGGACTAGCACAGATACGCAGTATTTT.

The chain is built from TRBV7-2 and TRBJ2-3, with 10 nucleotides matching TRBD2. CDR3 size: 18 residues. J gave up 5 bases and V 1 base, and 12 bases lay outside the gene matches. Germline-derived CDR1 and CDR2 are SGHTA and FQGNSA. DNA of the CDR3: TGTGCCAGCAGCTTAGGCCCGCAGCGGGAGGGGTTAAGAGATACGCAGTATTTT. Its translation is CASSLGPQREGLRDTQYF.

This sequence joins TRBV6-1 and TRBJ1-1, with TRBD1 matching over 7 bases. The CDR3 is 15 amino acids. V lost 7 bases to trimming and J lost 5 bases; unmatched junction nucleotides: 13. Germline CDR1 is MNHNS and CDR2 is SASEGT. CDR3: CASMAQFTGETEAFF. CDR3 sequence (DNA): TGTGCCAGCATGGCCCAGTTTACAGGGGAAACTGAAGCTTTCTTT.

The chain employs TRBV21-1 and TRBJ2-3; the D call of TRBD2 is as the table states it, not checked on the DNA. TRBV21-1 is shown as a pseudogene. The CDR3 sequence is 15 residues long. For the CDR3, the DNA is TGTGCCAGCAGTACTAGCGGGGAGGGCACAGATACGCAGTATTTT. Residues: CASSTSGEGTDTQYF.

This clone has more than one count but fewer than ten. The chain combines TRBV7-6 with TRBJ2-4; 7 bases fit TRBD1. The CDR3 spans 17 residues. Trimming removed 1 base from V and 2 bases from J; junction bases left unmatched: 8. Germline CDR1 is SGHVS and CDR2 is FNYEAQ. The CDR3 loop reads CASSLGQTGVSKNIQYF. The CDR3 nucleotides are TGTGCCAGCAGCTTAGGCCAAACAGGGGTATCCAAAAACATTCAGTACTTC.

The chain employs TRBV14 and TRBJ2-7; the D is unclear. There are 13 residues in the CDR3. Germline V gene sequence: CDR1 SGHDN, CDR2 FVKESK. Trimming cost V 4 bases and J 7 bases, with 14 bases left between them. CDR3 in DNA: TGTGCCAGCAGCCCGATGGTCCCCAGAGAGCAGTACTTC. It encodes CASSPMVPREQYF.

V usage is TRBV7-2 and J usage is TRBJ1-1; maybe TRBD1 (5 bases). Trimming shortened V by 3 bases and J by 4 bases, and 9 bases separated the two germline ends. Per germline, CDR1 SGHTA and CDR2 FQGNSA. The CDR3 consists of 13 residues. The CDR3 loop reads CASSLTELTEAFF. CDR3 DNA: TGTGCCAGCAGCTTGACAGAACTCACTGAAGCTTTCTTT.

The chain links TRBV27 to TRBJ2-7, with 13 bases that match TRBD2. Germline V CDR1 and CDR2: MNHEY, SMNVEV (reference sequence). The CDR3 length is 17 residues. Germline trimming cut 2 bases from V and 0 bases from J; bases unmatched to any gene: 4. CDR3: CASSLVTSGGSSYEQYF. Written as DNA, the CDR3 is TGTGCCAGCAGTTTAGTGACTAGCGGGGGGAGCTCCTACGAGCAGTACTTC.

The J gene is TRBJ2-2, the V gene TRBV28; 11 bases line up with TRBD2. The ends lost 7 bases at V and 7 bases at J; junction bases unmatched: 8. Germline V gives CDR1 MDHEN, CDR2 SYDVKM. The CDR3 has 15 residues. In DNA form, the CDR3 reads TGTGCCAGCAACGGTAGCGGGAGGGCCGACGGGGAGCTGTTTTTT. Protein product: CASNGSGRADGELFF.

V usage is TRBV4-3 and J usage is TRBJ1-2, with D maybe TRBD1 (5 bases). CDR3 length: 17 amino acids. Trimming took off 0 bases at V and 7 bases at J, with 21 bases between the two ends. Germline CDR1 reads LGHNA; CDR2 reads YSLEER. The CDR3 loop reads CASSQDVTAGKVFGYTF. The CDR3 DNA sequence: TGCGCCAGCAGCCAAGATGTAACGGCAGGGAAGGTCTTTGGCTACACCTTC.

The CDR3 DNA reads as TGTGCCAGTAGTATAGGAGAGGGCTACACCTTC. Protein sequence: CASSIGEGYTF. This chain uses TRBV19 with TRBJ1-2; D uncertain. V shed 1 base and J shed 8 bases, with 5 bases lying between them. The CDR3 is 11 amino acids. The V gene's germline CDR1 is LNHDA and CDR2 SQIVND (reference sequence).

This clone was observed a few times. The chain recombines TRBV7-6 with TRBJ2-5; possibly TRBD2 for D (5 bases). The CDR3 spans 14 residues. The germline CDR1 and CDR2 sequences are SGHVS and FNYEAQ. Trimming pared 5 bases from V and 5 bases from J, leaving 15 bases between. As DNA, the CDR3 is TGTGCCAGCAGCCGGGATTCCGGGATGGAGACCCAGTACTTC. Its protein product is CASSRDSGMETQYF. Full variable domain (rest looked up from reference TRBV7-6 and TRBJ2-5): GAGVSQSPRYKVTKRGQDVALRCDPISGHVSLYWYRQALGQGPEFLTYFNYEAQQDKSGLPNDRFSAERPEGSISTLTIQRTEQRDSAMYRCASSRDSGMETQYFGPGTRLLVL.

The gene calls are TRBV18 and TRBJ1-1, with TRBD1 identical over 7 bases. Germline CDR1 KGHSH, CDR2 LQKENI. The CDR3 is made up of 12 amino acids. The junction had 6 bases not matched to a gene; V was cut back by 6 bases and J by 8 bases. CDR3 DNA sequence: TGTGCCAGCTCCCAGGGGGTAACCGAAGCTTTCTTT. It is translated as CASSQGVTEAFF.

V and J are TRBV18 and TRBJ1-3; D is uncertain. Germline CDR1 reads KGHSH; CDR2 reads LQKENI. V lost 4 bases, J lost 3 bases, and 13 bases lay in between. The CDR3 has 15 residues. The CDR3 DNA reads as TGTGCCAGCTCACTCTTGGTCGGTAATGGAAACACCATATATTTT. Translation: CASSLLVGNGNTIYF.

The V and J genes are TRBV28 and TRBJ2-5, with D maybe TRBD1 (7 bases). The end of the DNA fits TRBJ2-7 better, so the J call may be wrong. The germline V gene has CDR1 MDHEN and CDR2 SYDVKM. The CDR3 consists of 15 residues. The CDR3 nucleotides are TGTGCCAGCAGTCTCCCCAACAGGGGAGGCTACGAGCAGTACTTC. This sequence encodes CASSLPNRGGYEQYF.

DNA of the CDR3: TGTGCCAGCAGCTTAGGTAGCGGGGGGGTGATTCGTTCTGGTGAGCAGTTCTTC. This translates into CASSLGSGGVIRSGEQFF. The chain has TRBV11-2 and TRBJ2-1; 11 bases match TRBD2. The CDR3 length is 18 residues. Trimming cost V 1 base and J 9 bases; bases outside gene matches: 14. Germline-derived CDR1 and CDR2 are SGHAT and FQNNGV.

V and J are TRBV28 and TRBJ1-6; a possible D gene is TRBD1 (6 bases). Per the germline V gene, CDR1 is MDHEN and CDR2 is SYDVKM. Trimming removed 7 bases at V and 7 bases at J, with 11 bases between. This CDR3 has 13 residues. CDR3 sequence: CASTGVLNSPLHF. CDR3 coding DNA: TGTGCCAGCACAGGGGTACTGAATTCACCCCTCCACTTT.

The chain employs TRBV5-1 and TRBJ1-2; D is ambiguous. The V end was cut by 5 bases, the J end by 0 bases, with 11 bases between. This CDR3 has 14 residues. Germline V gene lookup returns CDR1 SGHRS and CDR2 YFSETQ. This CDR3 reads CASRVRSSNYGYTF. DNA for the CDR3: TGCGCCAGCAGGGTCAGGTCTTCTAACTATGGCTACACCTTC. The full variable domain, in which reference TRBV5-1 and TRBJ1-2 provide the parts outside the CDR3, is KAGVTQTPRYLIKTRGQQVTLSCSPISGHRSVSWYQQTPGQGLQFLFEYFSETQRNKGNFPGRFSGRQFSNSRSEMNVSTLELGDSALYLCASRVRSSNYGYTFGSGTRLTVV.

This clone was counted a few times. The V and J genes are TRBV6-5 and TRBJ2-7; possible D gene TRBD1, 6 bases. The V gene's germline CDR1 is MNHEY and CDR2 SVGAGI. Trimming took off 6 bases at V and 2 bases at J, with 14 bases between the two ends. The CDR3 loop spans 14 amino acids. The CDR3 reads CASSSQGSAYEQYF. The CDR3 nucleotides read TGTGCCAGCAGCTCTCAGGGGTCCGCCTACGAGCAGTACTTC.

In nucleotides, the CDR3 is TGTGCCAGCAGTTTACACCGAGGGGGAAAACTGTTTTTT. The encoded protein is CASSLHRGGKLFF. The chain uses TRBV27 and TRBJ1-4, with D maybe TRBD1 (6 bases). CDR3 length: 13 residues. Trimming cost V 2 bases and J 10 bases, with 11 bases left between them. CDR1 and CDR2 (germline): MNHEY, SMNVEV (reference sequence). Full variable domain (outside the CDR3, taken from reference TRBV27 and TRBJ1-4): EAQVTQNPRYLITVTGKKLTVTCSQNMNHEYMSWYRQDPGLGLRQIYYSMNVEVTDKGDVPEGYKVSRKEKRNFPLILESPSPNQTSLYFCASSLHRGGKLFFGSGTQLSVL.

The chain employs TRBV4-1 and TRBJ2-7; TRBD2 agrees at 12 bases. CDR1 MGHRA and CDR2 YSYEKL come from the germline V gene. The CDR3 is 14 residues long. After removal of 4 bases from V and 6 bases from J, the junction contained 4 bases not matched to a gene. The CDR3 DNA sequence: TGCGCCAGCAGCCCTAGCGGGGGGGCGGTCGAGCAGTACTTC. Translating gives CASSPSGGAVEQYF.

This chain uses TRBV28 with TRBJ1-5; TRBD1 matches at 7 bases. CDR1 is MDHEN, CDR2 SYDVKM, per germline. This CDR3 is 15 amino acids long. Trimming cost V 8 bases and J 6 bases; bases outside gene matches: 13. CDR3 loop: CASRTEGGLGQPQHF. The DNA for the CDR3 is TGTGCCAGCCGAACCGAAGGGGGCCTGGGTCAGCCCCAGCATTTT.

The CDR3 protein is CASSLGILTATNEKLFF. The CDR3 coding sequence is TGCGCCAGCAGCTTGGGTATCCTAACTGCAACTAATGAAAAACTGTTTTTT. The chain uses TRBV5-1 and TRBJ1-4; D call uncertain. Trimming shortened V by 0 bases and J by 0 bases, and 12 bases separated the two germline ends. This CDR3 is 17 amino acids long. CDR1 and CDR2 (germline): SGHRS, YFSETQ.

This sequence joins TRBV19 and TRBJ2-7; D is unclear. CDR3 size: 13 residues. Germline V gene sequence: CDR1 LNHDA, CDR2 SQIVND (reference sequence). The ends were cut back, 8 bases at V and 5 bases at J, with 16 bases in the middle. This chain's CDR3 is CASADLAEDEQYF. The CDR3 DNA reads TGTGCCAGTGCCGATTTGGCGGAAGACGAGCAGTACTTC.

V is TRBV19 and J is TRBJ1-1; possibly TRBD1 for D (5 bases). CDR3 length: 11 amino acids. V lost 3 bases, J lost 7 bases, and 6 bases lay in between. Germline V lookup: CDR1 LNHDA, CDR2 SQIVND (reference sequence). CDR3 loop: CASSMTDEAFF. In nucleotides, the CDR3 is TGTGCCAGTAGTATGACAGATGAAGCTTTCTTT.

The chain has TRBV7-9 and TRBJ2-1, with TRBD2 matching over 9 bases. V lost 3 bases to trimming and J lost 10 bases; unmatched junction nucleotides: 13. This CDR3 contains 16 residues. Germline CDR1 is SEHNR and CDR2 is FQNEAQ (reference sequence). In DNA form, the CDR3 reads TGTGCCAGCAGCTTCGGATCGGCGGGAGGGCCAGGGGAGCAGTTCTTC. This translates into CASSFGSAGGPGEQFF. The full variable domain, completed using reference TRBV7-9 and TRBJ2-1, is DTGVSQNPRHKITKRGQNVTFRCDPISEHNRLYWYRQTLGQGPEFLTYFQNEAQLEKSRLLSDRFSAERPKGSFSTLEIQRTEQGDSAMYLCASSFGSAGGPGEQFFGPGTRLTVL.

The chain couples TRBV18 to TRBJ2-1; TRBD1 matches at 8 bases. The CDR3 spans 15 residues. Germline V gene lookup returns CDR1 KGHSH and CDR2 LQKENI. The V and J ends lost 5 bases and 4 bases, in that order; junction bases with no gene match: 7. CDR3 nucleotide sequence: TGTGCCAGCTCAGGTGACAGGGGCATATACAATGAGCAGTTCTTC. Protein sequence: CASSGDRGIYNEQFF.